These T cell receptor beta chains were read from a single sample in a study of blood T cell repertoires in COVID-19. This table comes from immunoSEQ multiplex PCR, and its TCRdb copy is limited to in-frame clones, with some not included. The data hold about 99,000 clones, with approximately 85% observed a single time. What was sequenced was peripheral blood. The origin of the receptors is a woman aged 80 or older with active or convalescent COVID-19. CDR3s include the opening cysteine and the closing phenylalanine or tryptophan. Each record gives: D gene, clone size, J gene, V gene, CDR3 protein, CDR3 DNA. D genes are given only for firm matches. Some rows mark clone size as missing; the rest say once, few, many or name a class of expanded clone.

d_call: .; clone_size: once; j_call: TRBJ2-7; v_call: TRBV7-9; cdr3_aa: CASSLGGPAYEQYF; cdr3_nt: TGTGCCAGCAGCTTAGGGGGGCCGGCCTACGAGCAGTACTTC
d_call: .; clone_size: .; j_call: TRBJ2-5; v_call: TRBV24-1; cdr3_aa: CATSDLKETQYF; cdr3_nt: TGTGCCACCAGTGATCTTAAAGAGACCCAGTACTTC
d_call: TRBD1; clone_size: .; j_call: TRBJ1-4; v_call: TRBV27; cdr3_aa: CASSFGGRQGVTNEKLFF; cdr3_nt: TGTGCCAGCTCCTTTGGGGGGAGGCAGGGGGTGACTAATGAAAAACTGTTTTTT
d_call: .; clone_size: .; j_call: TRBJ2-7; v_call: TRBV27; cdr3_aa: CASSPGTSVSYEQYF; cdr3_nt: TGTGCCAGCAGCCCCGGGACATCCGTTTCCTACGAGCAGTACTTC
d_call: .; clone_size: once; j_call: TRBJ2-7; v_call: TRBV6-2/TRBV6-3; cdr3_aa: CASSLGQYEQYF; cdr3_nt: TGTGCCAGCAGCCTCGGACAGTACGAGCAGTACTTC
d_call: .; clone_size: .; j_call: TRBJ2-2; v_call: TRBV9; cdr3_aa: CASSVVGRGSNTGELFF; cdr3_nt: TGTGCCAGCAGCGTAGTCGGCAGGGGTTCGAACACCGGGGAGCTGTTTTTT
d_call: TRBD2; clone_size: few; j_call: TRBJ2-3; v_call: TRBV10-3; cdr3_aa: CATLAGETDTQYF; cdr3_nt: TGTGCCACCTTAGCGGGAGAGACAGATACGCAGTATTTT
d_call: TRBD1; clone_size: .; j_call: TRBJ2-2; v_call: TRBV7-6; cdr3_aa: CASSGAGGSTGELFF; cdr3_nt: TGTGCCAGCAGCGGAGCAGGGGGTAGCACCGGGGAGCTGTTTTTT
d_call: TRBD2; clone_size: .; j_call: TRBJ2-5; v_call: TRBV6-5; cdr3_aa: CASIAGGTQETQYF; cdr3_nt: TGTGCCAGCATAGCGGGAGGCACCCAAGAGACCCAGTACTTC
d_call: .; clone_size: once; j_call: TRBJ2-7; v_call: TRBV5-4; cdr3_aa: CASSRGVNFDEQYF; cdr3_nt: TGTGCCAGCAGTCGCGGGGTTAACTTCGACGAGCAGTACTTC
d_call: .; clone_size: few; j_call: TRBJ1-1; v_call: TRBV6-2/TRBV6-3; cdr3_aa: CASSRGSGNTEAFF; cdr3_nt: TGTGCCAGCAGTAGGGGGTCGGGGAACACTGAAGCTTTCTTT
d_call: .; clone_size: many; j_call: TRBJ2-3; v_call: TRBV5-4; cdr3_aa: CASSLATRGTQYF; cdr3_nt: TGTGCCAGCAGCTTGGCGACTAGAGGTACGCAGTATTTT
d_call: .; clone_size: once; j_call: TRBJ2-7; v_call: TRBV30; cdr3_aa: CAWSVFREQYF; cdr3_nt: TGTGCCTGGAGTGTCTTTCGCGAGCAGTACTTC
d_call: .; clone_size: .; j_call: TRBJ1-3; v_call: TRBV13; cdr3_aa: CASSQKALRAGNTIYF; cdr3_nt: TGTGCCAGCAGCCAGAAGGCTTTGAGGGCCGGAAACACCATATATTTT
d_call: TRBD2; clone_size: few; j_call: TRBJ2-3; v_call: TRBV6-2/TRBV6-3; cdr3_aa: CASSLAGADTQYF; cdr3_nt: TGTGCCAGCAGTCTAGCGGGAGCAGATACGCAGTATTTT
d_call: TRBD1; clone_size: once; j_call: TRBJ2-2; v_call: TRBV27; cdr3_aa: CASSGNRGPSDTGELFF; cdr3_nt: TGTGCCAGCAGTGGAAACAGGGGCCCCTCGGACACCGGGGAGCTGTTTTTT
d_call: .; clone_size: .; j_call: TRBJ2-3; v_call: TRBV7-9; cdr3_aa: CASSLVGLSADTQYF; cdr3_nt: TGTGCCAGCAGCTTAGTCGGTCTGAGCGCAGATACGCAGTATTTT
d_call: .; clone_size: .; j_call: TRBJ1-1; v_call: TRBV5-1; cdr3_aa: CASSLGRVTEAFF; cdr3_nt: TGCGCCAGCAGCTTGGGCAGGGTCACTGAAGCTTTCTTT
d_call: .; clone_size: few; j_call: TRBJ2-7; v_call: TRBV5-3; cdr3_aa: CARTRATSYEQYF; cdr3_nt: TGTGCCAGAACGAGGGCTACCTCCTACGAGCAGTACTTC
d_call: .; clone_size: .; j_call: TRBJ1-3; v_call: TRBV7-9; cdr3_aa: CASSLGVDSGNTIYF; cdr3_nt: TGTGCCAGCAGCTTAGGAGTAGACAGTGGAAACACCATATATTTT
d_call: TRBD1; clone_size: .; j_call: TRBJ1-1; v_call: TRBV29-1; cdr3_aa: CSVSYRGSTEAFF; cdr3_nt: TGCAGCGTTTCCTACAGGGGAAGCACTGAAGCTTTCTTT
d_call: TRBD1; clone_size: .; j_call: TRBJ1-1; v_call: TRBV19; cdr3_aa: CASSKGTDSGTEAFF; cdr3_nt: TGTGCCAGTAGTAAAGGGACAGACTCAGGCACTGAAGCTTTCTTT
d_call: .; clone_size: once; j_call: TRBJ2-1; v_call: TRBV7-7; cdr3_aa: CASSSVGENEQFF; cdr3_nt: TGTGCCAGCAGCTCGGTAGGAGAAAATGAGCAGTTCTTC
d_call: TRBD2; clone_size: few; j_call: TRBJ2-1; v_call: TRBV6-6; cdr3_aa: CASRKTGLAGNNEQFF; cdr3_nt: TGTGCCAGCAGAAAGACGGGACTAGCGGGGAACAATGAGCAGTTCTTC
d_call: .; clone_size: .; j_call: TRBJ1-2; v_call: TRBV5-1; cdr3_aa: CASSSVTEGYTF; cdr3_nt: TGTGCCAGCAGCTCCGTAACGGAGGGCTACACCTTC